This TCR beta chain was observed in a study of blood T cell repertoires in COVID-19. Here immunoSEQ multiplex PCR was the method, and the copy in TCRdb shows in-frame clones only, minus some. This sample carries approximately 88,000 clones, 70% to 90% of them seen once, and the ten largest clones take 13% to 15%. V dropped 0 bases and J dropped 6; count of bases not matched to a gene: 8. The germline CDR1 and CDR2 sequences are MGHRA and YSYEKL. The CDR3 sequence is 16 residues long. The sequencing sample was made of peripheral blood. The sequence derives from a woman in her seventies with acute or convalescent COVID-19. This chain joins TRBV4-1 and TRBJ1-5, with 7 bases matching TRBD1. CDR3 DNA sequence: TGCGCCAGCAGCCAAGATAGTGGCACAGGGGTTCAGCCCCAGCATTTT. It encodes CASSQDSGTGVQPQHF.